This T cell receptor beta chain was retrieved from a study of Graves' ophthalmopathy and Graves' hyperthyroidism (dated by TCRdb to the late 2010s). As for the study more broadly: Hyperthyroidism was considered stable if no progression to ophthalmopathy occurred within 18 months of follow-up. The study used TCR beta repertoire signatures to distinguish Graves' ophthalmopathy from Graves' hyperthyroidism and to predict progression to ophthalmopathy. An independent validation cohort was composed of 18 hyperthyroidism patients and around 16 patients who later progressed from hyperthyroidism to ophthalmopathy. A discovery set of 100 patients (43 ophthalmopathy, 55 to 65 stable hyperthyroidism) was enrolled to explore V-J signatures distinguishing ophthalmopathy from hyperthyroidism. In total, 135 blood samples were TCR-sequenced: under 45 ophthalmopathy, some 72 hyperthyroidism and some 17 hyperthyroidism-to-ophthalmopathy patients. In about six hyperthyroidism patients, the T-cell repertoire of thyroid tissue was compared with the T-cell repertoire of blood. After sampling, hyperthyroidism patients received methimazole starting at 30 mg daily, and ophthalmopathy patients received high-dose intravenous methylprednisolone. General study outcomes and caveats: In cross-validation, the 13-signature model distinguished ophthalmopathy from stable hyperthyroidism with just over 85% sensitivity and about 81% specificity, while in the test set the corresponding values were about 80% and 75%. Most expanded thyroid clonotypes with a frequency above 0.001 also appeared in blood, which suggests that blood repertoires may reflect the immune response in the thyroid. No statistical method was used to set the sample size in advance, and the investigators knew which group each participant was assigned to. In validation, the model predicted ophthalmopathy progression with about 70% sensitivity and roughly 72% specificity; roughly 12 predicted patients were CT-confirmed with GO in a median of 6.5 months.

Concerning this clonotype: No cognate antigen has been identified for it. One base away there is no much larger clone; base qualities are not given.

The hyperthyroidism patients were 18 to 65 years old and newly diagnosed, with a disease duration of less than 2 months. Patients with other autoimmune diseases, uncontrolled infections, pregnancy or lactation were excluded. Diagnosis was based on clinical symptoms, serum thyroxine, TRAb, thyroid ultrasound and orbital computed tomography. Trizol reagent was used to extract the total RNA, and its quality was then checked on an Agilent 2100 Bioanalyzer. For this chain, trimming is 4 bases at the V end and 4 bases at the J end, and the number of junction bases without a gene match is 6. The CDR3 runs 14 residues from the cysteine to the phenylalanine. The CDR3 DNA has 42 bases and is translated from base 1. Sequences MDHEN (CDR1) and SYDVKM (CDR2) are obtained from the germline V gene. TCR beta CDR3 regions were amplified from RNA transcripts for repertoire sequencing. The first round of RT-PCR was done with HTBI primers and the Qiagen OneStep RT-PCR kit, and was followed by a second round of multiplex PCR, then size selection and purification. The libraries underwent paired-end sequencing with 100 bp reads on an Illumina HiSeq2000. The source study handled its data this way. SOAPnuke was used to process the reads, removing any read that contained adapters or uncalled bases, had a mean Phred below 15, or lacked an exact match to the constant primer or identifier. COPE v1.2.5 was used to merge the high-quality paired reads. Clonotypes were defined as unique nucleotide sequences and were aligned to IMGT TRB V, D and J references using MiTCR v1.1. Only V-J combinations with frequency above 0.0001 were analysed, covering 98% to 99.2% of repertoires. For each V-J combination, a TCR clonal expansion and chaos score was defined as F50 clonal expansion divided by the chaos observed in the TCRdist matrix. Welch's t-statistics and random forest were used to reduce features to about a dozen V-J combinations, which were fed into a naive Bayes classifier. The Morisita-Horn index was used to measure how similar the thyroid and blood repertoires were. The public reads were reprocessed in TCRdb via fastp at Q25 and MiXCR, keeping in-frame beta chains. Under each unique CDR3 protein, matching rows form one entry showing the most common genes and DNA. The V and J calls, along with clone size, are taken from TCRdb and not from the paper's own processing. For this sample the table gives 560,000 or so distinct CDR3 sequences, of which under 45% were detected only once. The top ten constitute 4% to 5% of the sample.

The material sequenced was peripheral blood or thyroid tissue (not recorded which). The sequence links TRBV28 to TRBJ1-2, and 7 bases in between align with TRBD1. This TCR derives from an adult man with Graves' hyperthyroidism. The CDR3 reads CASSSRRGGYGYTF. The bases are TGTGCCAGCAGTTCGCGCAGGGGGGGCTATGGCTACACCTTC.